These 14 T cell receptor beta chains were all obtained from the same sample, sequenced in a study of early T cells in non-severe SARS-CoV-2 infection. TCRdb reprocessed the 5' RACE reads with MiXCR, giving one entry per CDR3 protein. The table lists 30,000 to 40,000 distinct CDR3 sequences, about 3.8% of them singletons. Sequenced material: whole blood. All receptors come from an adult who was a healthcare worker with PCR-confirmed SARS-CoV-2 infection or an uninfected control (not recorded which).

There are a few counts of this clonotype. The V gene is TRBV6-1, the J gene TRBJ2-1; D may be TRBD2 (5 bases). V gave up 8 bases and J gave up 9 bases, with 14 bases separating them. CDR3 length equals 12 residues. Germline V gene data show CDR1 as MNHNS and CDR2 as SASEGT. The CDR3 DNA follows: TGTGCCAGCTGGGAGTTTGGGAGTGAGCAGTTCTTC. Translating gives CASWEFGSEQFF.

This clonotype was counted many times. The gene calls are TRBV7-8 and TRBJ2-7, with D perhaps matching TRBD2 (6 bases). Germline V lookup: CDR1 SGHVS, CDR2 FQNEAQ. This CDR3 region has 15 residues. The V gene lost 2 bases and the J gene lost 1 base, with 12 bases spanning the gap. In DNA, the CDR3 is TGTGCCAGCAGCTTAAGGCAGGGAGGTTCCTACGAGCAGTACTTC. It codes for CASSLRQGGSYEQYF.

Many counts were recorded for this clonotype. The chain joins TRBV29-1 to TRBJ2-7; 8 bases agree with TRBD2. V was pared by 7 bases and J by 6 bases, with 14 bases of the junction left unmatched. Germline assignment: CDR1 SQVTM and CDR2 ANQGSEA. This CDR3 has 14 residues. CDR3 amino acids: CSARTSGLNSEQYF. CDR3 in DNA: TGCAGCGCTCGTACTAGCGGCCTTAATAGCGAGCAGTACTTC.

This clonotype was seen ten or more times. The chain employs TRBV6-2 or TRBV6-3 and TRBJ1-4; TRBD1 matches 9 bases. CDR1 is MNHEY, CDR2 SVGEGT, per germline. Trimming cost V 6 bases and J 6 bases; bases outside gene matches: 8. The CDR3 is made up of 15 amino acids. The CDR3 reads CASRLAGTGYEKLFF. The CDR3 nucleotides are TGTGCCAGCAGGCTTGCCGGGACAGGGTATGAAAAACTGTTTTTT.

This clonotype was seen many times. This chain links TRBV9 with TRBJ2-7; 12 bases map to TRBD2. This CDR3 is built from 14 residues. Germline V CDR1 and CDR2: SGDLS, YYNGEE. The ends lost 2 bases at V and 6 bases at J; junction bases unmatched: 3. This CDR3 is CASSVTSGGGEQYF. The CDR3 nucleotides read TGTGCCAGCAGCGTGACTAGCGGGGGAGGCGAGCAGTACTTC.

This clonotype was seen more than once but under ten times. The chain uses TRBV5-6 and TRBJ2-7; D not resolved. CDR3 length equals 13 residues. Germline-derived CDR1 and CDR2 are SGHDT and YYEEEE. V was trimmed by 0 bases and J by 3 bases, leaving 7 bases between them. The CDR3 loop reads CASSLAVSYEQYF. In DNA, the CDR3 is TGTGCCAGCAGCTTGGCCGTCAGCTACGAGCAGTACTTC.

In its sample, this clonotype was seen many times. The V and J genes are TRBV6-5 and TRBJ2-7; D remains ambiguous. Germline V lookup: CDR1 MNHEY, CDR2 SVGAGI. With 9 bases removed from V and 0 bases from J, the gap between germline ends came to 27 bases. CDR3 length: 18 amino acids. In nucleotides, the CDR3 is TGTGCCAGGGTATCCGATCTTTCCACTCTGCTCAGCTCCTACGAGCAGTACTTC. Translating it yields CARVSDLSTLLSSYEQYF.

The chain employs TRBV3-1 and TRBJ2-5, with a possible D match to TRBD1 (6 bases). The V gene lost 4 bases and the J gene lost 5 bases, with 14 bases spanning the gap. Germline V gene sequence: CDR1 LGHDT, CDR2 YNNKEL (reference sequence). The length of the CDR3 is 14 residues. The CDR3 region has the DNA TGTGCCAGCAGCCTTAACAGGGAGACGGAGACCCAGTACTTC. The encoded protein is CASSLNRETETQYF.

This clonotype showed up many times. The chain joins TRBV7-2 to TRBJ2-7; TRBD1 aligns across 7 bases. Trimming removed 5 bases from V and 6 bases from J; junction bases left unmatched: 13. CDR3 length: 15 amino acids. Germline V gene lookup returns CDR1 SGHTA and CDR2 FQGNSA. CDR3 loop: CASSRPSTGVLEQYF. The CDR3 region has the DNA TGTGCCAGCAGCCGACCCTCAACAGGGGTCCTCGAGCAGTACTTC.

Notes on this clonotype: One end of the junction does not line up with germline, which may come from a read error. The chain combines TRBV11-2 with TRBJ2-3; D is undetermined. Per germline, CDR1 SGHAT and CDR2 FQNNGV. The CDR3 sequence is 12 residues long. The CDR3 loop is CASSLDRDTQYF. The CDR3 DNA sequence: TGTGCCAGCAGCCTAGATAGAGATACGCAGTATTTT.

This clonotype was counted ten times or more. The chain links TRBV28 to TRBJ2-1, with 11 bases fitting TRBD2. The germline CDR1 and CDR2 sequences are MDHEN and SYDVKM. CDR3 length equals 15 residues. V shed 6 bases, J shed 9 bases, and the junction held 10 bases outside the gene matches. The CDR3 region is CASREPGLAAPEQFF. Here the CDR3 DNA reads TGTGCCAGCAGAGAGCCGGGACTAGCGGCCCCTGAGCAGTTCTTC.

This clonotype was counted many times. V is TRBV28 and J is TRBJ2-3; D may be TRBD2 (5 bases). The CDR3 runs to 18 residues. Germline lookup yields CDR1 MDHEN and CDR2 SYDVKM. Deletions cut 5 bases from V and 0 bases from J, with 21 bases between. The CDR3 protein is CASSPLLGADPSTDTQYF. The CDR3 DNA reads TGTGCCAGCAGTCCCCTTCTGGGAGCGGACCCGAGCACAGATACGCAGTATTTT.

This clonotype was seen ten or more times. V is TRBV11-3 and J is TRBJ2-1; 11 nucleotides agree with TRBD2. Germline CDR1 is SGHNT and CDR2 is YENEEA. The V gene end was trimmed by 6 bases and the J gene end by 2 bases; junction bases not matched to a gene: 6. The CDR3 extends over 16 amino acids. CDR3: CASRSTSGNTYNEQFF. The CDR3 nucleotides read TGTGCCAGCAGGTCGACTAGCGGGAACACCTACAATGAGCAGTTCTTC.

At least ten counts were recorded for this clonotype. The gene calls are TRBV3-1 and TRBJ2-7; D is undetermined. This CDR3 region has 16 residues. Germline V gene sequence: CDR1 LGHDT, CDR2 YNNKEL (reference sequence). V shed 0 bases and J shed 4 bases, with 16 bases lying between them. CDR3 bases: TGTGCCAGCAGCCAAGATCCAGGCGCGTCAGCTTACGAGCAGTACTTC. Amino acids: CASSQDPGASAYEQYF.